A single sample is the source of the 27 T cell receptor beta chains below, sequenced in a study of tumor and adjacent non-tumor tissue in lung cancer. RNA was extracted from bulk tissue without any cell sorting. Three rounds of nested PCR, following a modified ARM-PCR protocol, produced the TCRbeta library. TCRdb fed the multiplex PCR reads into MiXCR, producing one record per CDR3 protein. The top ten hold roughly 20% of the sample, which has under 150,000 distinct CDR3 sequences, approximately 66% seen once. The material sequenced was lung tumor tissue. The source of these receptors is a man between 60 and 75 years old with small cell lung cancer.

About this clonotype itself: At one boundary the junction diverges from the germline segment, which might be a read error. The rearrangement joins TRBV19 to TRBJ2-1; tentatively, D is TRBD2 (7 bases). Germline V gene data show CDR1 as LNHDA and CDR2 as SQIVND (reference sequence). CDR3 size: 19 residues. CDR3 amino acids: CDSSINGLGGPLGYNEQFF. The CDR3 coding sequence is TGTGACAGTAGTATTAACGGACTAGGGGGACCCTTGGGCTACAATGAGCAGTTCTTC.

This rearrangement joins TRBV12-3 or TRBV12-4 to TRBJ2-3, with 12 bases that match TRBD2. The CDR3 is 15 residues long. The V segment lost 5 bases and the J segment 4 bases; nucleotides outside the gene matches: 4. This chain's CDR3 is CASSTSGRSADTQYF. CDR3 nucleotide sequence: TGTGCCAGCAGTACTAGCGGGAGGTCGGCAGATACGCAGTATTTT.

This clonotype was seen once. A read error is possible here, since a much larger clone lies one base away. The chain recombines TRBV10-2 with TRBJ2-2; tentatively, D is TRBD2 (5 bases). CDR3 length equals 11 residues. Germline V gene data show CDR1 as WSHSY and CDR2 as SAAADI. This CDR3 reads CASSHTGELYF. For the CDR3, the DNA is TGCGCCAGCAGTCACACCGGGGAGCTGTATTTT.

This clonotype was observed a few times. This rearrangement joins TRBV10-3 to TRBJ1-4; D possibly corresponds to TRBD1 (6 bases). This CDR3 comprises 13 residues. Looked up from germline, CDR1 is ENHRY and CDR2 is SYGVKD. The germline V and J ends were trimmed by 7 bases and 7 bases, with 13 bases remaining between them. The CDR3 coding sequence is TGTGCCATCACCGGACAGATTGGTGAAAAACTGTTTTTT. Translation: CAITGQIGEKLFF.

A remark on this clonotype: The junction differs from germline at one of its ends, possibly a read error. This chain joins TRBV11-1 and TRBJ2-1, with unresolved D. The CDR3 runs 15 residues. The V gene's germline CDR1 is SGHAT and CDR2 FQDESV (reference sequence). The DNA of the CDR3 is TGTACCAGCAGCCACCAAGCTCATTCCTACAATGAGCAGTTCTTC. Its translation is CTSSHQAHSYNEQFF.

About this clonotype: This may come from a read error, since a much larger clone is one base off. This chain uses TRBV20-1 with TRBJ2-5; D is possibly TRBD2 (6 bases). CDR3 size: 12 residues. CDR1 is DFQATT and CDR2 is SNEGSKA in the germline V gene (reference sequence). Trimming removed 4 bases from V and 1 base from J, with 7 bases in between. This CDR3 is CSATSAQETQYF. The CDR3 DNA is TGCAGTGCTACTAGCGCCCAAGAGACCCAGTACTTC.

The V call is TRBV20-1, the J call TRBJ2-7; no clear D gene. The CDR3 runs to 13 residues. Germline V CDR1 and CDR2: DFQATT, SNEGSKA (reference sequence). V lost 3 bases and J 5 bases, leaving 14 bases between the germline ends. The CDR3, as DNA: TGCAGTGCTAGGGACCATCTCCTAGACGAGCAGTACTTC. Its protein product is CSARDHLLDEQYF.

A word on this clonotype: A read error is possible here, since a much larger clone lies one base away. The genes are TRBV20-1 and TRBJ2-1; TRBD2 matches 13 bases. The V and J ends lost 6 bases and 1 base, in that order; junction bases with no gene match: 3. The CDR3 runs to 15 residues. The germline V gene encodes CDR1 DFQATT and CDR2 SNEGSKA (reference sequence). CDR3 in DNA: TGCAGTGCGCCGGGACTAGCGGGGTCCTACAATGAGCAGTTCTTC. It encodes CSAPGLAGSYNEQFF.

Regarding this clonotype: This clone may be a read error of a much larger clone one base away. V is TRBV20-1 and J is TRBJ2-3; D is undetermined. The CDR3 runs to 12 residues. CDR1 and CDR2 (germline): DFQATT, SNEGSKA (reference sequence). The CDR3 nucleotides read TGCAATGCTCCTGACAACACAGATACGCAGTATTTT. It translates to CNAPDNTDTQYF.

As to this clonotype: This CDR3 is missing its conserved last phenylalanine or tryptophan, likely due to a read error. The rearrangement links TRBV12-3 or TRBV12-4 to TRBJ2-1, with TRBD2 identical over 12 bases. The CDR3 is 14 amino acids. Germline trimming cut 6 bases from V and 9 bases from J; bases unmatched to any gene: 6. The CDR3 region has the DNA TGTGCCAGCAGCCGACTAGCGGGAGCCGGTGAGCAGTTCGTC. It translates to CASSRLAGAGEQFV.

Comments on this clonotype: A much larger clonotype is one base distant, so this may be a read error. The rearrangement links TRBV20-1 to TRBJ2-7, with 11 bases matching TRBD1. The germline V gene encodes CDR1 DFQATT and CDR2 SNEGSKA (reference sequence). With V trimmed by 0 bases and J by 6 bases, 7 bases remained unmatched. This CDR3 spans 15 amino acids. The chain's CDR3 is CSARDTRTGGSEQYF. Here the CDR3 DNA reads TGCAGTGCTAGAGATACGAGGACAGGGGGCTCCGAGCAGTACTTC.

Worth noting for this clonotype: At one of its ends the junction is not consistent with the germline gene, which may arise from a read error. CDR3 sequence (DNA): TGCAGTGCTAAACCGGGACTAGCGCGTAACCCCTACAATGAGCAGTCCTTC. Amino acids: CSAKPGLARNPYNEQSF. The chain couples TRBV20-1 to TRBJ2-1; TRBD2 matches at 10 bases. In germline, CDR1 is DFQATT, CDR2 SNEGSKA (reference sequence). This CDR3 contains 17 residues.

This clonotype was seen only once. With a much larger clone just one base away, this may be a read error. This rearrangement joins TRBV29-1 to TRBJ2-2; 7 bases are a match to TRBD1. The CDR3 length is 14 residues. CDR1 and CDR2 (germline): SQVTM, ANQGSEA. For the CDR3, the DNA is TGCAGCGCTGAAGGGGGCAGATTACCCGGGGAGCTGTTTTTT. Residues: CSAEGGRLPGELFF.

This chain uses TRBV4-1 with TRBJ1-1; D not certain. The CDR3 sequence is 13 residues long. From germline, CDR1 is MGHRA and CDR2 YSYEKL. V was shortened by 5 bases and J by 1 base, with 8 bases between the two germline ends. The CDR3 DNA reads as TGCGCCAGCAGCATGCAGAGGAACACTGAAGCTTTCTTT. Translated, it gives CASSMQRNTEAFF.

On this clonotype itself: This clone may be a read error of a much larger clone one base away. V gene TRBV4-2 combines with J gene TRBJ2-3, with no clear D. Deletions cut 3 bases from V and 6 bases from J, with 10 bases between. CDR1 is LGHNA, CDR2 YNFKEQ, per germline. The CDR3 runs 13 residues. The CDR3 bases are TGTGCCAGCAGCCAGACACCCCAGGATACGCAGTATTTT. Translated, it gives CASSQTPQDTQYF.

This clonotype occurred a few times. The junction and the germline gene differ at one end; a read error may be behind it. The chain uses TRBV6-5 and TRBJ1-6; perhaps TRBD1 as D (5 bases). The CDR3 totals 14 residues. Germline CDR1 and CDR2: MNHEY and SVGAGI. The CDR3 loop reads CVSSYGAYNSPLHF. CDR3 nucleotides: TGTGTCAGCAGTTACGGGGCTTATAATTCACCCCTCCACTTT.

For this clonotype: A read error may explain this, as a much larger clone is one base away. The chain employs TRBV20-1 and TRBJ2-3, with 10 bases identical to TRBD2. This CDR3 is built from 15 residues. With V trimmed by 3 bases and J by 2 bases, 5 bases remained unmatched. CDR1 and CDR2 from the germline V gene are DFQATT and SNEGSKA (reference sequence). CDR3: CSASRTSGYTDTQYF. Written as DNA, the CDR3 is TGCAGTGCTAGCCGGACTAGCGGATACACAGATACGCAGTATTTT.

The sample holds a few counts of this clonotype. The CDR3 coding sequence is TGTGCCAGCAGAGCCTTGCCGGGACGGGGGGCGCGAAATACGCAGTATTTT. Translating gives CASRALPGRGARNTQYF. The gene calls are TRBV6-2 or TRBV6-3 and TRBJ2-3; D is possibly TRBD2 (7 bases). Trimming left V 6 bases short and J 7 bases short, with 26 bases between. Looked up from germline, CDR1 is MNHEY and CDR2 is SVGEGT. The CDR3 runs 17 residues.

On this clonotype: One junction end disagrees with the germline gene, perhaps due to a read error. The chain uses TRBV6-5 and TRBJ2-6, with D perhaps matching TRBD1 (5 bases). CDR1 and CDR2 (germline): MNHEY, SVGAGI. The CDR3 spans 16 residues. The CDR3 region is CASSMGPGSGANVLTF. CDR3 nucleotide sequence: TGTGCCAGCAGCATGGGTCCAGGTTCTGGGGCCAATGTCCTGACTTTC.

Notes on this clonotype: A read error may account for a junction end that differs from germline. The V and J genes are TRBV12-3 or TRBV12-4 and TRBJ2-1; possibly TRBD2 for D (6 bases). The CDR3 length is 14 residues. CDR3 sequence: CASSFTTGVGEHSF. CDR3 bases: TGTGCCAGCAGTTTTACTACGGGAGTAGGCGAGCACTCCTTC.

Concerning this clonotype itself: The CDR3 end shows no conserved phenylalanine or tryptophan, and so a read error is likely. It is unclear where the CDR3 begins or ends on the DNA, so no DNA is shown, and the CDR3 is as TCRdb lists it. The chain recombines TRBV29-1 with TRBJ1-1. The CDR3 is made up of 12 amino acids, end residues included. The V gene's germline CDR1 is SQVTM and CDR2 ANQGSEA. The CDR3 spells CSVKGGGTLKLC.

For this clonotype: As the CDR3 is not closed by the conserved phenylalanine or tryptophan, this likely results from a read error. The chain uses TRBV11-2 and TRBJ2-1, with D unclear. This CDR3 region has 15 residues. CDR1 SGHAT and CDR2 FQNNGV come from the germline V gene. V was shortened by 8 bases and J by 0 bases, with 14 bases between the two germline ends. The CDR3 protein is CASGSALSSYNEQFM. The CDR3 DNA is TGTGCCAGCGGTTCAGCGCTTAGCTCCTACAATGAGCAGTTCATG.

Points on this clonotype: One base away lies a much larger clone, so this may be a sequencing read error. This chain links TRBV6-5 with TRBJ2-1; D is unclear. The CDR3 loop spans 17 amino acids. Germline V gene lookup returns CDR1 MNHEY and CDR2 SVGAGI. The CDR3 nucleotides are TGTGCCAGCAGTTACTCCACCAACTTCCCCTCCTGCAATGAGCAGTTCTTC. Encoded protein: CASSYSTNFPSCNEQFF.

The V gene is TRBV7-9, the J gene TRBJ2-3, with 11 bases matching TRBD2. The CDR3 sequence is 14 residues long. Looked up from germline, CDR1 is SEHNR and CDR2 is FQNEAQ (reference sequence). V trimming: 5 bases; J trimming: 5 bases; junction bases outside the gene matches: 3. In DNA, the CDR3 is TGTGCCAGCAGCAAAGGACTAGCGGGAGATACGCAGTATTTT. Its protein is CASSKGLAGDTQYF.

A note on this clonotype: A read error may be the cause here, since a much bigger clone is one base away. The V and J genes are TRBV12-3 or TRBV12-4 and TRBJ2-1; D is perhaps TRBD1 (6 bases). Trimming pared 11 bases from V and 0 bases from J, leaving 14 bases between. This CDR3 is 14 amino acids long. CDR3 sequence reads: CACQRTDSYNEQFF. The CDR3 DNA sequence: TGTGCCTGTCAAAGGACAGACTCCTACAATGAGCAGTTCTTC.

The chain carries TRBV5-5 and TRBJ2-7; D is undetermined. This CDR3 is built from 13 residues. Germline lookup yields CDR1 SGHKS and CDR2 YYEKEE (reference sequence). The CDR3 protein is CASSFLLHYERYV. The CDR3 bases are TGTGCCAGCAGCTTTTTACTACACTACGAGCGGTACGTC.

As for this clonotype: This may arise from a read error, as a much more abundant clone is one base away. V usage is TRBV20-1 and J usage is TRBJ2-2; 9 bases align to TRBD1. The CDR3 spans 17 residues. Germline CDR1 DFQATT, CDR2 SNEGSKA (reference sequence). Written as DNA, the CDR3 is TGCAGTGCTAGATCGGCAGTACAGGGGGCTTTGGCCGGGGAGCTGTCTTTT. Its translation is CSARSAVQGALAGELSF.